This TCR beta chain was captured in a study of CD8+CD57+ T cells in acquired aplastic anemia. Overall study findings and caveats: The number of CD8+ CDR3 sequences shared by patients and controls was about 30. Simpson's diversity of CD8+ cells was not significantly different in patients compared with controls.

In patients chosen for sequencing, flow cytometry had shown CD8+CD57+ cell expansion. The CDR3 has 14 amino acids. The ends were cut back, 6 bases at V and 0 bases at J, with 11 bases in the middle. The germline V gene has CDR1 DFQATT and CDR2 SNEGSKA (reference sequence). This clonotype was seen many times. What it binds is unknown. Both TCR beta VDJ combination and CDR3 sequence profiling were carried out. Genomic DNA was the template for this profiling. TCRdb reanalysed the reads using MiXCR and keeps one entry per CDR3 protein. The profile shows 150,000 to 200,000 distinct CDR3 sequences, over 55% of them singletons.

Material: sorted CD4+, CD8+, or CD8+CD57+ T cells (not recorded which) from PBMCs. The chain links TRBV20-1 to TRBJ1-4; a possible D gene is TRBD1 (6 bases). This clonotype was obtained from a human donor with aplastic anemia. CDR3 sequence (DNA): TGCAGTGCGCCCTCAGGGGCAACTAATGAAAAACTGTTTTTT. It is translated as CSAPSGATNEKLFF.